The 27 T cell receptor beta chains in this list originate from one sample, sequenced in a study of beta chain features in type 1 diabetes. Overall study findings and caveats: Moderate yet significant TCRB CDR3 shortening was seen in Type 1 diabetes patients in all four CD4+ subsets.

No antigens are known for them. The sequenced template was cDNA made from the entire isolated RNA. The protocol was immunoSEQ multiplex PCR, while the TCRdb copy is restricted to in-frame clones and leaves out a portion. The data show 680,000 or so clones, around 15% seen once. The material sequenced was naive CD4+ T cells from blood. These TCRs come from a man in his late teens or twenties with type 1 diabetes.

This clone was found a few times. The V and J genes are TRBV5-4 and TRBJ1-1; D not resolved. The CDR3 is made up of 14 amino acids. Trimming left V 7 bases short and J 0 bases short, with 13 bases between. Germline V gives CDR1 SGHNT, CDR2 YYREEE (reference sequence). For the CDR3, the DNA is TGTGCCAGCCACGGAGGGAGGGTGAACACTGAAGCTTTCTTT. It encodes CASHGGRVNTEAFF.

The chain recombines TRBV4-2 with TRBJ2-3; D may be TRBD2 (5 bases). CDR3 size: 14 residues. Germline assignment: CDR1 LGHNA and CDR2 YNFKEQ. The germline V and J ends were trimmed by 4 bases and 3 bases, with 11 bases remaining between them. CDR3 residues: CASSPDLRTDTQYF. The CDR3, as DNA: TGTGCCAGCAGCCCGGACTTGAGGACAGATACGCAGTATTTT.

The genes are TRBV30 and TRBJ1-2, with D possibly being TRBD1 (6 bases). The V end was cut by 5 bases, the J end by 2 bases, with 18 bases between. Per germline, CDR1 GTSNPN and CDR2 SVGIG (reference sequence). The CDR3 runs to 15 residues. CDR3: CAWDGHGGLNYGYTF. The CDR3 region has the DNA TGTGCCTGGGATGGGCACGGGGGCCTCAACTATGGCTACACCTTC. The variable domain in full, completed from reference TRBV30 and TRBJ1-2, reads SQTIHQWPATLVQPVGSPLSLECTVEGTSNPNLYWYRQAAGRGLQLLFYSVGIGQISSEVPQNLSASRPQDRQFILSSKKLLLSDSGFYLCAWDGHGGLNYGYTFGSGTRLTVV.

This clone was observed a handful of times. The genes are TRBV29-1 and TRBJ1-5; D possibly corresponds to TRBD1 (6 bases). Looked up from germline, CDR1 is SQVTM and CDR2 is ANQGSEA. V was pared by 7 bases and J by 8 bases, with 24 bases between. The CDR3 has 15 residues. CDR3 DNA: TGCAGCGCCGCGACGGGACAAGTCGGCGAGGAGCCCCAGCATTTT. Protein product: CSAATGQVGEEPQHF.

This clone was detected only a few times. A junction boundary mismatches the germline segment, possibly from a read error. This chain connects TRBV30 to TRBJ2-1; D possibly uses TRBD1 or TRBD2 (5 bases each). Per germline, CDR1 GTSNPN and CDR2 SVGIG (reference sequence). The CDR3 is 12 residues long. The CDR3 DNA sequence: TGTGCCTGGAGTACCCCTCCCGGGGCAGCCCTCTTC. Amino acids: CAWSTPPGAALF.

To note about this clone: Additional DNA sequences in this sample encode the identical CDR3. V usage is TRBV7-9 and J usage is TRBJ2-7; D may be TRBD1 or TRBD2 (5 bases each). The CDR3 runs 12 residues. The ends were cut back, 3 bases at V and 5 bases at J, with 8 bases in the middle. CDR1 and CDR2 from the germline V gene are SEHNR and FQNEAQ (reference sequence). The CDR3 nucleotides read TGTGCCAGCAGCTTGTTGGGGGACGAGCAGTACTTC. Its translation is CASSLLGDEQYF.

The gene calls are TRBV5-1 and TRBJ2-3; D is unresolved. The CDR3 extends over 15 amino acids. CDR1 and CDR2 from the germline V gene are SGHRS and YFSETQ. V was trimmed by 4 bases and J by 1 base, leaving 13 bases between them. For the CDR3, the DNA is TGCGCCAGCAGCCCCCTGGAAGGTGGCACAGATACGCAGTATTTT. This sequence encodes CASSPLEGGTDTQYF.

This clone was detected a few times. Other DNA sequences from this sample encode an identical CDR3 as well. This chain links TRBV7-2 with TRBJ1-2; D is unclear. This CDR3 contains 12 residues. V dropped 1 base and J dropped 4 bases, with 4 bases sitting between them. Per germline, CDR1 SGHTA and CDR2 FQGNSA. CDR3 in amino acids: CASSLGGYGYTF. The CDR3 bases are TGTGCCAGCAGCTTAGGGGGCTATGGCTACACCTTC.

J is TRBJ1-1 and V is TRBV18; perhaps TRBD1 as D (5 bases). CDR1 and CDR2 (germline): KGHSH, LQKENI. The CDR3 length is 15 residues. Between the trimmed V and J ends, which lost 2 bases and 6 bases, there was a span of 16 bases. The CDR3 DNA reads TGTGCCAGCTCACCAGGGGACGGTCGAACGTCTGAAGCTTTCTTT. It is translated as CASSPGDGRTSEAFF.

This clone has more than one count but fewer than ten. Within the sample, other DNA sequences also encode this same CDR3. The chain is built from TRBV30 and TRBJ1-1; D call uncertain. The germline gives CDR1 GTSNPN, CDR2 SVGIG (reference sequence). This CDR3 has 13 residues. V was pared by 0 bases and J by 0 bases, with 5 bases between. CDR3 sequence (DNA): TGTGCCTGGAGTGTACAGCTGAACACTGAAGCTTTCTTT. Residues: CAWSVQLNTEAFF.

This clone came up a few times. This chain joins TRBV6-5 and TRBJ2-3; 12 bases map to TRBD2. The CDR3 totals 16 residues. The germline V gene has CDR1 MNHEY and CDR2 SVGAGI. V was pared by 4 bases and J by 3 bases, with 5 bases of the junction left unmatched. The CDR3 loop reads CASSSRLAGVTDTQYF. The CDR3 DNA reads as TGTGCCAGCAGTTCCCGACTAGCGGGGGTGACAGATACGCAGTATTTT.

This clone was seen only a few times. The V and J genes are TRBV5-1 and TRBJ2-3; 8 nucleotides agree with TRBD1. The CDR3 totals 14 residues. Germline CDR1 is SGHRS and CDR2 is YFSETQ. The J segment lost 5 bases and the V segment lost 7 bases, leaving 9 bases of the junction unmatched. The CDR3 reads CASSNQGAGDTQYF. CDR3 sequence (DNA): TGCGCCAGCTCTAATCAGGGGGCGGGAGATACGCAGTATTTT.

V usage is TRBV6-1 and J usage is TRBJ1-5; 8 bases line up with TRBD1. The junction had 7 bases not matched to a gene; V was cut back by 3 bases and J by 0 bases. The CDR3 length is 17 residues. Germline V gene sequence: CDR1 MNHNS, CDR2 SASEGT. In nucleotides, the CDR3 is TGTGCCAGCAGTGACAGGGGGCTACTGAATAGCAATCAGCCCCAGCATTTT. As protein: CASSDRGLLNSNQPQHF.

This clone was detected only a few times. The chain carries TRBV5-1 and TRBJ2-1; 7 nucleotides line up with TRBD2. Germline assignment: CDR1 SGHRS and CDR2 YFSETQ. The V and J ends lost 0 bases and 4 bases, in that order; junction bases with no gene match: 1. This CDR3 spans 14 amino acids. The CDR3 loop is CASSLGRGYNEQFF. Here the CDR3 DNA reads TGCGCCAGCAGCTTGGGGCGGGGGTACAATGAGCAGTTCTTC.

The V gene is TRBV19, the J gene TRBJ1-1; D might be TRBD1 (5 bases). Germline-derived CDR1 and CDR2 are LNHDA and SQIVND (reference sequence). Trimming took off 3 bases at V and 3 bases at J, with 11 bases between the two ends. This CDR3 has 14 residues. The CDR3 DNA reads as TGTGCCAGTAGTATCGGCGGGGGTGACACTGAAGCTTTCTTT. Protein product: CASSIGGGDTEAFF. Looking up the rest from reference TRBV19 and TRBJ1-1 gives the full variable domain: DGGITQSPKYLFRKEGQNVTLSCEQNLNHDAMYWYRQDPGQGLRLIYYSQIVNDFQKGDIAEGYSVSREKKESFPLTVTSAQKNPTAFYLCASSIGGGDTEAFFGQGTRLTVV.

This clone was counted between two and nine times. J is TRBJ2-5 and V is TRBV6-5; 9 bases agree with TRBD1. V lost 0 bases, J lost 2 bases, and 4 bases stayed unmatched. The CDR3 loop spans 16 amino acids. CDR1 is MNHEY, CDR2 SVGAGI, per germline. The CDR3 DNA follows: TGTGCCAGCAGTTACTCCGGGACAGGGAATCAAGAGACCCAGTACTTC. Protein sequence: CASSYSGTGNQETQYF.

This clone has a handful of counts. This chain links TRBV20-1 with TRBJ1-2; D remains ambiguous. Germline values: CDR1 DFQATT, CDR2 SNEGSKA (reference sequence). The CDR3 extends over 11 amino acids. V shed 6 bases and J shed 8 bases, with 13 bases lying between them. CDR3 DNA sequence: TGCAGTGCCCCCGCGAGGGAGGGCTACACCTTC. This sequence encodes CSAPAREGYTF.

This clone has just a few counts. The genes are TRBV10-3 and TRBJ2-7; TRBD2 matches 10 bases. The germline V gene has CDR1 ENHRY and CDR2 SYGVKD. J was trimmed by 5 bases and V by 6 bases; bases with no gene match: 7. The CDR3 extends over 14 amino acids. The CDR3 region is CAIRVAGGPNEQYF. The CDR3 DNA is TGTGCCATCAGGGTAGCGGGGGGCCCCAACGAGCAGTACTTC.

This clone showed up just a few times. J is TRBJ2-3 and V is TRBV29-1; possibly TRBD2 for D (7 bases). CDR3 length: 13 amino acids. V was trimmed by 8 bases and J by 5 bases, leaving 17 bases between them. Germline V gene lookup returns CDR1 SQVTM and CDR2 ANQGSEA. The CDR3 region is CSLTGGRLDTQYF. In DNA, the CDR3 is TGCAGCCTGACGGGGGGCCGTTTAGATACGCAGTATTTT.

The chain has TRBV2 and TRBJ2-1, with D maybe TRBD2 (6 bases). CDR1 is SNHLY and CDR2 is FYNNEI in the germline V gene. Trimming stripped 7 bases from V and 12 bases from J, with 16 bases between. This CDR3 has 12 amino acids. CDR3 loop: CASTYGGMGQFF. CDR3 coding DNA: TGTGCCAGCACCTATGGAGGGATGGGGCAGTTCTTC. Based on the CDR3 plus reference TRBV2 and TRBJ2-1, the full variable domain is EPEVTQTPSHQVTQMGQEVILRCVPISNHLYFYWYRQILGQKVEFLVSFYNNEISEKSEIFDDQFSVERPDGSNFTLKIRSTKLEDSAMYFCASTYGGMGQFFGPGTRLTVL.

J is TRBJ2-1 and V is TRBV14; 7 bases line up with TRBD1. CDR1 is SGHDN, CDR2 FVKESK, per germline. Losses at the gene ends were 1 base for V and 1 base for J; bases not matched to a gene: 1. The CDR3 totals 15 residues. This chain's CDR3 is CASSQVGQSYNEQFF. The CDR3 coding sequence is TGTGCCAGCAGCCAAGTGGGACAGTCCTACAATGAGCAGTTCTTC.

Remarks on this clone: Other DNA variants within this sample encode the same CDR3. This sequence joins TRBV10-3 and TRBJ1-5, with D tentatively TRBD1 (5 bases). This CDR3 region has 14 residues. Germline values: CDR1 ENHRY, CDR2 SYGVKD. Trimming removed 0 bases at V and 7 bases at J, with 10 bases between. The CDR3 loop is CAISESQGGQPQHF. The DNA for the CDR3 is TGTGCCATCAGTGAGTCTCAGGGTGGCCAGCCCCAGCATTTT.

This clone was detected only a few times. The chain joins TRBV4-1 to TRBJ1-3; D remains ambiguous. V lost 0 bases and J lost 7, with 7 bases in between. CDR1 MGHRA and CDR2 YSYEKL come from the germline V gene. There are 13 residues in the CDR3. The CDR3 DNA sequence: TGCGCCAGCAGCCAAGATACCGGTAACACCATATATTTT. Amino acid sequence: CASSQDTGNTIYF.

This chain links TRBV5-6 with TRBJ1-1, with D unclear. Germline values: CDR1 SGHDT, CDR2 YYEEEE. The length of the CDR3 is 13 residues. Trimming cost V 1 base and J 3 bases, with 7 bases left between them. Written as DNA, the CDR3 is TGTGCCAGCAGCTTGAGCTGGGACACTGAAGCTTTCTTT. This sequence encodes CASSLSWDTEAFF.

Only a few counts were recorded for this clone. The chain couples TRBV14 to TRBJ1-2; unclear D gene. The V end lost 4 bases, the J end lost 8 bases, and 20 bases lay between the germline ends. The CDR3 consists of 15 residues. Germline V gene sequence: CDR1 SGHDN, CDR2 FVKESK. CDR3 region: CASSPPARVDYGYTF. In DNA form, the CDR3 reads TGTGCCAGCAGCCCCCCTGCTAGGGTAGATTACGGCTACACCTTC.

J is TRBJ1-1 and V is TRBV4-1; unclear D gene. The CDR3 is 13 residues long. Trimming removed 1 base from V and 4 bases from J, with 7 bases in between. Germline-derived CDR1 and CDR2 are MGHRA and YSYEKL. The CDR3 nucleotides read TGCGCCAGCAGCCAAGGTGAGGGCACTGAAGCTTTCTTT. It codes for CASSQGEGTEAFF.

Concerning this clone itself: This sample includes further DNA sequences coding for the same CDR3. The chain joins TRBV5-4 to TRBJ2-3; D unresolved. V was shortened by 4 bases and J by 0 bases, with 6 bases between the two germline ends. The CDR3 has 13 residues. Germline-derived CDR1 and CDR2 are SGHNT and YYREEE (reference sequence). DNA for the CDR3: TGTGCCAGCAGCCGCCAGAGCACAGATACGCAGTATTTT. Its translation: CASSRQSTDTQYF.